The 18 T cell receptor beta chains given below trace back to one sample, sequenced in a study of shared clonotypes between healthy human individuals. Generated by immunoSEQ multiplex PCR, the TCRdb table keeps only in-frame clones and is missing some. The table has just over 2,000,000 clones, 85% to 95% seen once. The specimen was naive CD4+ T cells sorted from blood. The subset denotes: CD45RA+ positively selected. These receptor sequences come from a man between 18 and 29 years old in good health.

Written as DNA, the CDR3 is TGTGCCAGCAGCCGCGGGACAGGCAACTACAATGAGCAGTTCTTC. Protein: CASSRGTGNYNEQFF. The chain employs TRBV6-5 and TRBJ2-1; 8 positions match TRBD1. The CDR3 consists of 15 residues. J was trimmed by 3 bases and V by 6 bases; bases with no gene match: 7. In germline, CDR1 is MNHEY, CDR2 SVGAGI.

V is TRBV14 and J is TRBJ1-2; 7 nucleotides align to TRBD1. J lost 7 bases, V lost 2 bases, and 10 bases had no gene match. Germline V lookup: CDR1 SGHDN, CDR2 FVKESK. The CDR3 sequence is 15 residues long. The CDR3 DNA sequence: TGTGCCAGCAGCCAAAAACAGGGGACCTACGGTGGCTACACCTTC. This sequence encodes CASSQKQGTYGGYTF. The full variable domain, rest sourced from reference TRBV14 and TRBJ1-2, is EAGVTQFPSHSVIEKGQTVTLRCDPISGHDNLYWYRRVMGKEIKFLLHFVKESKQDESGMPNNRFLAERTGGTYSTLKVQPAELEDSGVYFCASSQKQGTYGGYTFGSGTRLTVV.

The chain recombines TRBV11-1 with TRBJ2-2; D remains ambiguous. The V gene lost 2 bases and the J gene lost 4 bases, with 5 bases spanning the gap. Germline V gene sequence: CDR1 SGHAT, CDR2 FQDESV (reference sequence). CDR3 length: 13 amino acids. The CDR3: CASSLRSTGELFF. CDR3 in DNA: TGTGCCAGCAGCTTAAGGAGCACCGGGGAGCTGTTTTTT.

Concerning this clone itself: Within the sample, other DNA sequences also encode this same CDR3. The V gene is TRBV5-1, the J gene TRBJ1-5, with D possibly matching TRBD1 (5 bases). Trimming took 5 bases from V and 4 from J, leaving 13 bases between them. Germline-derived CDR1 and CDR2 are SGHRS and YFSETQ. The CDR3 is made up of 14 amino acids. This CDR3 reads CASSSGQGNQPQHF. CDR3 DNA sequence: TGCGCCAGCAGTAGCGGGCAGGGAAATCAGCCCCAGCATTTT.

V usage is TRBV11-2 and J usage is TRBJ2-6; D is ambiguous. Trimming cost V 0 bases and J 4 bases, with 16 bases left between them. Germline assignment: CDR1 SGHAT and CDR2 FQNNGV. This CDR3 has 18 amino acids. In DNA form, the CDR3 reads TGTGCCAGCAGCTTAGATCTGACGGCGGTGCGGGGGGCCAACGTCCTGACTTTC. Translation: CASSLDLTAVRGANVLTF.

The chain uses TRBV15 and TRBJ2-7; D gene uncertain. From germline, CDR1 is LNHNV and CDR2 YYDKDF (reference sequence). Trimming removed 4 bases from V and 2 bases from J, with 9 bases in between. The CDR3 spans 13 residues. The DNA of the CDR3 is TGTGCCACCAGCACCCGGAGTACCTACGAGCAGTACTTC. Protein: CATSTRSTYEQYF.

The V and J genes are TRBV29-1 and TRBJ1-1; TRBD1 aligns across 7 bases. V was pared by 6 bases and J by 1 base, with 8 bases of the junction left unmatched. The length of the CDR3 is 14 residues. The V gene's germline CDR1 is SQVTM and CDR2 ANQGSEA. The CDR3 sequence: CSVAPQGENTEAFF. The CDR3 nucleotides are TGCAGCGTCGCCCCTCAGGGGGAGAACACTGAAGCTTTCTTT.

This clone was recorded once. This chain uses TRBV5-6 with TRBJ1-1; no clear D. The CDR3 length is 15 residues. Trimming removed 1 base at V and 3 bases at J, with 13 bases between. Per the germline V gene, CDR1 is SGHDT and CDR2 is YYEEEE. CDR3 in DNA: TGTGCCAGCAGCTTGAGGAGCCAGTTTTACACTGAAGCTTTCTTT. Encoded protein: CASSLRSQFYTEAFF.

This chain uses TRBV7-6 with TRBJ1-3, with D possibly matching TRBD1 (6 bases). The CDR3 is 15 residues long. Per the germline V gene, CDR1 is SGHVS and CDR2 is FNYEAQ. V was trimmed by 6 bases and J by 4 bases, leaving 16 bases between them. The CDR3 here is CASRPTGTPGNTIYF. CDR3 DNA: TGTGCCAGCAGACCAACCGGGACACCGGGAAACACCATATATTTT. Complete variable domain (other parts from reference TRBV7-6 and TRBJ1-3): GAGVSQSPRYKVTKRGQDVALRCDPISGHVSLYWYRQALGQGPEFLTYFNYEAQQDKSGLPNDRFSAERPEGSISTLTIQRTEQRDSAMYRCASRPTGTPGNTIYFGEGSWLTVV.

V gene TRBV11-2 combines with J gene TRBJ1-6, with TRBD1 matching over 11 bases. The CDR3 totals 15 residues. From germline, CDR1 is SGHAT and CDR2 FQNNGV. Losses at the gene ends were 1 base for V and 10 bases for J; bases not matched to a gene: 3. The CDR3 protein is CASSLGGTGGSPLHF. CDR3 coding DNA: TGTGCCAGCAGCTTAGGTGGGACAGGGGGATCACCCCTCCACTTT.

The CDR3: CAWSRDRMDYGYTF. The CDR3 coding sequence is TGTGCCTGGAGCCGGGACAGGATGGACTATGGCTACACCTTC. V gene TRBV30 combines with J gene TRBJ1-2, with 8 bases aligning to TRBD1. Per germline, CDR1 GTSNPN and CDR2 SVGIG (reference sequence). The CDR3 length is 14 residues. J gave up 3 bases and V 3 bases, and 6 bases lay outside the gene matches.

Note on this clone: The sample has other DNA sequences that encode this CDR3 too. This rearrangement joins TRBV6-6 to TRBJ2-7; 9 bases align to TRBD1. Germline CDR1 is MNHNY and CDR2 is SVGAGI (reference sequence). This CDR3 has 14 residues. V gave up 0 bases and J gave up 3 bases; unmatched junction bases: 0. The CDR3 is CASSYSGQGYEQYF. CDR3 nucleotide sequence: TGTGCCAGCAGTTACTCGGGACAGGGCTACGAGCAGTACTTC.

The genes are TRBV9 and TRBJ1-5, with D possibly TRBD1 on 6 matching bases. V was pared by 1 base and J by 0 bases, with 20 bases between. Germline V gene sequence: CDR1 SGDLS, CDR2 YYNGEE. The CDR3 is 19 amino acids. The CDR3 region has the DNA TGTGCCAGCAGCGTAACTACAGGGACCGCCAGGAATAGCAATCAGCCCCAGCATTTT. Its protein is CASSVTTGTARNSNQPQHF. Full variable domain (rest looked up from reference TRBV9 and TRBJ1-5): DSGVTQTPKHLITATGQRVTLRCSPRSGDLSVYWYQQSLDQGLQFLIQYYNGEERAKGNILERFSAQQFPDLHSELNLSSLELGDSALYFCASSVTTGTARNSNQPQHFGDGTRLSIL.

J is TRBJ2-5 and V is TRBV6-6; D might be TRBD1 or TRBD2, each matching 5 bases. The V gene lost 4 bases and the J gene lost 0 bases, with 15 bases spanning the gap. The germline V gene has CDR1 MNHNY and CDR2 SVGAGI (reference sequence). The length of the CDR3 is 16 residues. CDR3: CASSSFEGIDQETQYF. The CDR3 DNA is TGTGCCAGCAGTTCTTTCGAGGGGATAGACCAAGAGACCCAGTACTTC.

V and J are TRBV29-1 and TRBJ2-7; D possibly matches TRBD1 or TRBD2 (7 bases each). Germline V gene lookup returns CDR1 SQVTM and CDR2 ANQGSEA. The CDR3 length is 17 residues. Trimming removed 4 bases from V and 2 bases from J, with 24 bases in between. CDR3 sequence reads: CSVGGDRSSGSTYEQYF. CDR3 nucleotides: TGCAGCGTTGGGGGGGACAGATCTAGCGGTTCAACCTACGAGCAGTACTTC.

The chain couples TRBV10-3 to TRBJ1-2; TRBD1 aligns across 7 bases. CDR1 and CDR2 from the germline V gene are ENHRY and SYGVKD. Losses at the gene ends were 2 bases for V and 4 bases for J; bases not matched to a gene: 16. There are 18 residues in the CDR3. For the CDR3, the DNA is TGTGCCATCAGTGAGAGCGGGCCAGGGGGACCCACTGGCTATGGCTACACCTTC. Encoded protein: CAISESGPGGPTGYGYTF.

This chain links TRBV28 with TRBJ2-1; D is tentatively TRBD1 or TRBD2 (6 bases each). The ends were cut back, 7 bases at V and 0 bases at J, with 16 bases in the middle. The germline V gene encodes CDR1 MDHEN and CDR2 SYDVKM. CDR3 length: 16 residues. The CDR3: CASKGGATSSYNEQFF. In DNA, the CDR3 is TGTGCCAGCAAGGGGGGAGCCACTAGCTCCTACAATGAGCAGTTCTTC.

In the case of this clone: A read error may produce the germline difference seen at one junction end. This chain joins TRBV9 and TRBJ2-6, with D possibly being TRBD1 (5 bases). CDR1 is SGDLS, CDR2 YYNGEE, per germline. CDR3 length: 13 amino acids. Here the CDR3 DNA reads TGTGCCAGCAGCGTAGTTGGGGCGAACGTCCTGACTTTC. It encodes CASSVVGANVLTF.